A selection of T cell receptor beta chains follows, all from one sample in a study of siplizumab effects on memory and regulatory T cells. Here immunoSEQ multiplex PCR was the method, and the copy in TCRdb shows in-frame clones only, minus some. The sample lists some 15,000 clones, around 40% occurring once. No cognate antigen is known for these TCRs. The sequencing sample was made of CFSE-low (dividing) CD4+ T cells sorted from an allogeneic mixed lymphocyte reaction. These receptors all stem from a human donor in good health; the cells came from an allogeneic mixed lymphocyte reaction. Some clones in this sample may be carry-over from other donors' samples. Both conserved end residues are part of each CDR3. Each record gives: clone size, V gene, D gene, J gene, CDR3 protein, CDR3 DNA. D genes are given only for firm matches. Rows give clone size only sometimes, using once, few, many, or a class for an expanded clone.

size: .; V: TRBV5-4; D: .; J: TRBJ1-1; CDR3: CASSFWKNTEAFF; DNA: TGTGCCAGCAGCTTTTGGAAGAACACTGAAGCTTTCTTT
size: few; V: TRBV7-9; D: .; J: TRBJ1-4; CDR3: CASSTRTTNEKLFF; DNA: TGTGCCAGCAGCACCCGGACAACTAATGAAAAACTGTTTTTT
size: .; V: TRBV7-8; D: .; J: TRBJ2-1; CDR3: CASSLPDSYEQFF; DNA: TGTGCCAGCAGCTTACCAGACAGTTATGAGCAGTTCTTC
size: large; V: TRBV6-5; D: .; J: TRBJ1-2; CDR3: CASSYSTGFSGYTF; DNA: TGTGCCAGCAGTTACTCCACAGGTTTTTCTGGCTACACCTTC
size: few; V: TRBV7-7; D: .; J: TRBJ2-5; CDR3: CASSLGRTVRGETQYF; DNA: TGTGCTAGCAGCTTAGGACGGACAGTTAGAGGGGAGACCCAGTACTTC
size: few; V: TRBV18; D: TRBD1; J: TRBJ1-5; CDR3: CASSPTGGRQPQHF; DNA: TGTGCCAGCTCACCAACAGGGGGGCGTCAGCCCCAGCATTTT
size: few; V: TRBV19; D: TRBD2; J: TRBJ2-7; CDR3: CASSIAGLAGAYEQYF; DNA: TGTGCCAGTAGTATAGCAGGACTAGCCGGAGCCTACGAGCAGTACTTC
size: .; V: TRBV11-2; D: .; J: TRBJ2-2; CDR3: CASSLQRAGELFF; DNA: TGTGCCAGCAGCTTACAAAGGGCCGGGGAGCTGTTTTTT
size: .; V: TRBV5-1; D: .; J: TRBJ1-1; CDR3: CASSLEGSRNTEAFF; DNA: TGCGCCAGCAGCTTGGAGGGCAGCCGGAACACTGAAGCTTTCTTT
size: medium-sized; V: TRBV6-1; D: .; J: TRBJ2-7; CDR3: CASIIRGGSYEQYF; DNA: TGTGCCAGCATCATCAGGGGGGGTTCCTACGAGCAGTACTTC
size: medium-sized; V: TRBV7-3; D: .; J: TRBJ2-2; CDR3: CASSLRLAGELFF; DNA: TGTGCCAGCAGCTTACGTCTGGCCGGGGAGCTGTTTTTT
size: few; V: TRBV7-8; D: TRBD2; J: TRBJ2-3; CDR3: CASSSGTLSTDTQYF; DNA: TGTGCCAGTTCTAGCGGGACCCTTAGCACAGATACGCAGTATTTT
size: few; V: TRBV9; D: .; J: TRBJ2-6; CDR3: CASSPRSSGANVLTF; DNA: TGTGCCAGCAGCCCGAGGTCCTCTGGGGCCAACGTCCTGACTTTC
size: .; V: TRBV7-6; D: .; J: TRBJ2-6; CDR3: CASSYCHESTKSGNVLTF; DNA: TGTGCCAGCAGCTATTGTCATGAATCCACAAAGTCGGGCAACGTCCTGACTTTC
size: few; V: TRBV7-9; D: .; J: TRBJ2-2; CDR3: CASSLVGVNTGELFF; DNA: TGTGCCAGCAGCTTAGTGGGGGTGAACACCGGGGAGCTGTTTTTT
size: few; V: TRBV7-9; D: .; J: TRBJ2-1; CDR3: CASSLKSIGGHEPFF; DNA: TGTGCCAGCAGCTTAAAATCTATAGGGGGACACGAACCGTTCTTC
size: few; V: TRBV18; D: TRBD1; J: TRBJ2-7; CDR3: CASSPLTGELVAEQYF; DNA: TGTGCCAGCTCACCCTTGACAGGGGAGCTTGTCGCCGAGCAGTACTTC
size: .; V: TRBV7-9; D: TRBD2; J: TRBJ2-2; CDR3: CASSLPGLAGSGELFF; DNA: TGTGCCAGCAGCTTACCGGGACTAGCGGGTTCCGGGGAGCTGTTTTTT
size: .; V: TRBV18; D: .; J: TRBJ2-5; CDR3: CASSPPSQQETQYF; DNA: TGTGCCAGCTCACCACCGTCGCAGCAAGAGACCCAGTACTTC
size: few; V: TRBV5-1; D: TRBD2; J: TRBJ2-1; CDR3: CASSTSGNNEQFF; DNA: TGCGCCAGCAGTACTAGCGGGAACAATGAGCAGTTCTTC
size: .; V: TRBV2; D: TRBD2; J: TRBJ2-3; CDR3: CASSVYAGGGDTQYF; DNA: TGTGCCAGCAGTGTCTACGCGGGAGGGGGAGATACGCAGTATTTT
size: .; V: TRBV6-4; D: TRBD1; J: TRBJ1-2; CDR3: CASSREEGANYGYTF; DNA: TGTGCCAGCAGCCGAGAGGAGGGGGCCAACTATGGCTACACCTTC
size: medium-sized; V: TRBV27; D: TRBD1; J: TRBJ1-2; CDR3: CASSLWGIPGGGDYGYTF; DNA: TGTGCCAGCAGTTTGTGGGGAATTCCAGGGGGCGGGGACTATGGCTACACCTTC
size: few; V: TRBV6-1; D: .; J: TRBJ1-1; CDR3: CATGRGSLTEAFF; DNA: TGTGCCACGGGTAGGGGATCCCTGACTGAAGCTTTCTTT
size: .; V: TRBV7-9; D: .; J: TRBJ2-1; CDR3: CASRLLAHEQFF; DNA: TGTGCCAGCCGGCTGCTAGCCCATGAGCAGTTCTTC
size: .; V: TRBV2; D: .; J: TRBJ1-2; CDR3: CASRYSYGYTF; DNA: TGTGCCAGCAGGTACAGTTATGGCTACACCTTC
size: .; V: TRBV5-4; D: TRBD2; J: TRBJ2-1; CDR3: CASSFPGLAGALQFF; DNA: TGTGCCAGCAGCTTTCCGGGACTAGCGGGAGCTTTGCAGTTCTTC
size: medium-sized; V: TRBV28; D: .; J: TRBJ2-7; CDR3: CASSLPAATENF; DNA: TGTGCCAGCAGTTTGCCGGCCGCTACAGAAAACTTC
size: .; V: TRBV7-9; D: .; J: TRBJ2-3; CDR3: CASSLQPAATTDTQYF; DNA: TGTGCCAGCAGCTTACAACCAGCGGCTACCACAGATACGCAGTATTTT
size: .; V: TRBV11-2; D: TRBD2; J: TRBJ2-7; CDR3: CASSREAGGRSYEQYF; DNA: TGTGCCAGCAGCCGCGAAGCGGGAGGGCGGTCCTACGAGCAGTACTTC
size: .; V: TRBV19; D: .; J: TRBJ2-7; CDR3: CASIDSPLGEQYF; DNA: TGTGCCAGTATAGACAGTCCCCTGGGCGAGCAGTACTTC
size: .; V: TRBV6-6; D: .; J: TRBJ2-7; CDR3: CASSREMGIYEQYF; DNA: TGTGCCAGCAGTCGGGAGATGGGGATCTACGAGCAGTACTTC
size: .; V: TRBV28; D: TRBD2; J: TRBJ2-7; CDR3: CASTQGTSGRGYEQYF; DNA: TGTGCCAGCACCCAGGGGACTAGCGGGAGGGGGTACGAGCAGTACTTC